The clone carrying this T cell receptor (beta chain) was seen a few times. The antigen remains unidentified. The CDR3 covers 15 residues. The J segment lost 5 bases and the V segment lost 6 bases, leaving 10 bases of the junction unmatched. From germline, CDR1 is SGHNT and CDR2 YYREEE (reference sequence). TCRdb recomputed calls from the reads with MiXCR, one row per CDR3 protein. The table lists approximately 990,000 distinct CDR3 sequences, roughly a third of them singletons. The sample belongs to a study of T cell repertoires in cytomegalovirus infection. The study's findings and limits: Individuals carrying CMV plus the relevant HLA were identified by cumulative frequency of public TCR beta families.

The chain has TRBV5-4 and TRBJ2-3; 9 positions match TRBD1. This TCR was sampled from a human donor in good health (CMV status not recorded). Some clones in this sample may be carry-over from other donors' samples. The sample was cultured CD8+ T cells from PBMCs, taken from culture after CMV antigen stimulation. Here the CDR3 DNA reads TGTGCCAGCATCCTCCGGGACAGGGCGGGAGATACGCAGTATTTT. It is translated as CASILRDRAGDTQYF.